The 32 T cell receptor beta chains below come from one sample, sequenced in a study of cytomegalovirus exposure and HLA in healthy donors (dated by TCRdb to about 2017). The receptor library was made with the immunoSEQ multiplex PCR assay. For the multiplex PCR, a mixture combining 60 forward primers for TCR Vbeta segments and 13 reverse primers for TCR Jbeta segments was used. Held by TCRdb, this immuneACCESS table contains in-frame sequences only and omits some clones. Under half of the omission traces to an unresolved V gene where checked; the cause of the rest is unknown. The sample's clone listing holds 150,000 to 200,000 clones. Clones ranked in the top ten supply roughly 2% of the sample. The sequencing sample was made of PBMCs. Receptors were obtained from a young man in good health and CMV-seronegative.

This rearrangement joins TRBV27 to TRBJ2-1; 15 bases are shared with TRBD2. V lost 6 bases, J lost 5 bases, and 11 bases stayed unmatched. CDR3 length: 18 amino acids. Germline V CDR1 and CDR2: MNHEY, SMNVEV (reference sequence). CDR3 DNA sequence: TGTGCCAGCAGCCAACTCGGACTAGCGGGAGGGGCACACAATGAGCAGTTCTTC. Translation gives CASSQLGLAGGAHNEQFF.

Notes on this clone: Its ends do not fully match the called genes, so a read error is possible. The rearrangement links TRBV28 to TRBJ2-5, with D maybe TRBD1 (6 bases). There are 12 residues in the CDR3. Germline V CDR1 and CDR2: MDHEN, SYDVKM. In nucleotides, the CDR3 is TGTGCCAGCAGCCAGGGGCAAGGGACCCAGTACTTC. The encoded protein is CASSQGQGTQYF.

The CDR3 spells CASSSPRAGITYEQYF. CDR3 sequence (DNA): TGTGCCAGCAGCTCCCCCCGGGCAGGGATTACCTACGAGCAGTACTTC. The chain has TRBV21-1 and TRBJ2-7; no DNA check was done on the table's D call, TRBD1. TRBV21-1 is deemed a pseudogene. CDR3 length: 16 residues.

This chain's CDR3 is CAISDPVGSGRAMYEQYF. The CDR3 nucleotides are TGTGCCATCAGTGACCCTGTAGGGAGCGGGAGGGCTATGTACGAGCAGTACTTC. The chain combines TRBV10-3 with TRBJ2-7; TRBD2 aligns across 10 bases. The CDR3 runs to 18 residues. Germline-derived CDR1 and CDR2 are ENHRY and SYGVKD. The J segment lost 4 bases and the V segment lost 3 bases, leaving 15 bases of the junction unmatched.

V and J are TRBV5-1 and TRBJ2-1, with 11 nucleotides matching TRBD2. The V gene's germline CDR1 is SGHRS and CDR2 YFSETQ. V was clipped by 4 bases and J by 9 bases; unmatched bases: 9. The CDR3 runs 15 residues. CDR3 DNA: TGCGCCAGCAGCACCACTAGCGGGAGAATCGGTGAGCAGTTCTTC. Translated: CASSTTSGRIGEQFF.

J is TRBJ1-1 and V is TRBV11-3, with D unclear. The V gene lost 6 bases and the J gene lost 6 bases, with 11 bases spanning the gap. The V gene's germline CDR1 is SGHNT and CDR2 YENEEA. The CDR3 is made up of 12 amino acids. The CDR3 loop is CASSIPGAEAFF. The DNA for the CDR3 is TGTGCCAGCAGTATTCCCGGGGCTGAAGCTTTCTTT.

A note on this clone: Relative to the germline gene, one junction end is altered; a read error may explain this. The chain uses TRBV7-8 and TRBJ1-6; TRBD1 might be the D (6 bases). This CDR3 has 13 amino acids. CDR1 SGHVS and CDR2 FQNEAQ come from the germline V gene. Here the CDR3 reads CASCLGADSPLHF. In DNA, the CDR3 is TGTGCCAGCTGCTTGGGGGCGGATTCACCCCTCCACTTT. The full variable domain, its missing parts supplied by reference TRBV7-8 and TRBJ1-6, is GAGVSQSPRYKVAKRGQDVALRCDPISGHVSLFWYQQALGQGPEFLTYFQNEAQLDKSGLPSDRFFAERPEGSVSTLKIQRTQQEDSAVYLCASCLGADSPLHFGNGTRLTVT.

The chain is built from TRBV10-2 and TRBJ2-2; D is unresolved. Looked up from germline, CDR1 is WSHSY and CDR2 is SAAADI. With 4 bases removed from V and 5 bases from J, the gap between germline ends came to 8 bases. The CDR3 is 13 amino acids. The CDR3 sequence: CASSVPGTGELFF. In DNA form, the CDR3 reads TGCGCCAGCAGTGTACCCGGGACCGGGGAGCTGTTTTTT.

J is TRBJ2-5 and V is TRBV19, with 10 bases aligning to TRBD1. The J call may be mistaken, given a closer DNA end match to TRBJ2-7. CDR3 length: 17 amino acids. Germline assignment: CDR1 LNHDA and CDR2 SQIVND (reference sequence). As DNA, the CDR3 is TGTGCCAGTAGTATAGAGGGGACAGGGGCTGTCTCCTACGAGCAGTACTTC. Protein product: CASSIEGTGAVSYEQYF.

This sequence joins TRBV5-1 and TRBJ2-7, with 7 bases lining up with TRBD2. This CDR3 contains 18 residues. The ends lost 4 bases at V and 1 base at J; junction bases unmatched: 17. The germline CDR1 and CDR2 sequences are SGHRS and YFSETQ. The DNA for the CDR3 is TGCGCCAGCAGCCTTAGAACCCCAGCGACTAGCCTGTCCTACGAGCAGTACTTC. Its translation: CASSLRTPATSLSYEQYF.

The CDR3 sequence: CASSTGTSGGGSHEQYF. The CDR3 coding sequence is TGTGCCAGCTCAACCGGGACTAGCGGTGGAGGTTCCCACGAGCAGTACTTC. V is TRBV18 and J is TRBJ2-7; TRBD2 agrees at 11 bases. The CDR3 totals 17 residues. V lost 5 bases to trimming and J lost 5 bases; unmatched junction nucleotides: 14. The germline V gene encodes CDR1 KGHSH and CDR2 LQKENI.

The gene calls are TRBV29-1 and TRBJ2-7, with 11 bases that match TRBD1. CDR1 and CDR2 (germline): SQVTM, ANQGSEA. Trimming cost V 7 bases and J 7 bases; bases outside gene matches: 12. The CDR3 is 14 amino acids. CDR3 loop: CSGGRGQGASEQYF. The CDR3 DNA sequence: TGCAGCGGGGGCCGCGGACAGGGGGCGAGTGAGCAGTACTTC.

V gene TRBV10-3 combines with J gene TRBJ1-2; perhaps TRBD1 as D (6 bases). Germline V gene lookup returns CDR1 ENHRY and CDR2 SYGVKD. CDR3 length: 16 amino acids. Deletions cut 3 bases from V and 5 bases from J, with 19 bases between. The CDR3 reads CAISDSVRGQTYGYTF. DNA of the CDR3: TGTGCCATCAGTGACTCCGTCAGGGGACAAACGTATGGCTACACCTTC.

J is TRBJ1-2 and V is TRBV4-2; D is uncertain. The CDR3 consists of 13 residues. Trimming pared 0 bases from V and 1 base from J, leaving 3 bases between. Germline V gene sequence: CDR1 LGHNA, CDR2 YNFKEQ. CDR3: CASSQDNNYGYTF. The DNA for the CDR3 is TGTGCCAGCAGCCAAGACAATAACTATGGCTACACCTTC.

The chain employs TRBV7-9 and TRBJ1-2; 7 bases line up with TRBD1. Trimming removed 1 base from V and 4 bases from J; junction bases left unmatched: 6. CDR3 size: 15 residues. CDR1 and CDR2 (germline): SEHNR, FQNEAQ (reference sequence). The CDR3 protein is CASSLDAGGSYGYTF. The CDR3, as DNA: TGTGCCAGCAGCTTAGACGCAGGGGGAAGCTATGGCTACACCTTC.

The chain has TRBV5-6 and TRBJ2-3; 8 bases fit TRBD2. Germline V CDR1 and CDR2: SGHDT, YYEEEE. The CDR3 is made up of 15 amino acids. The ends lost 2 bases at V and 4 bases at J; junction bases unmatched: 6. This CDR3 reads CASSFSGTSSDTQYF. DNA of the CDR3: TGTGCCAGCAGCTTTTCCGGGACTAGTTCAGATACGCAGTATTTT.

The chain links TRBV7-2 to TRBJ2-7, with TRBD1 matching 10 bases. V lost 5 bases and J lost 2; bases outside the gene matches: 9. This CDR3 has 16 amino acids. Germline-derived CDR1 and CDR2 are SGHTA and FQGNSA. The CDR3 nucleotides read TGTGCCAGCAGCCGCATCGGACAGGGGGTACCCTACGAGCAGTACTTC. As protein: CASSRIGQGVPYEQYF.

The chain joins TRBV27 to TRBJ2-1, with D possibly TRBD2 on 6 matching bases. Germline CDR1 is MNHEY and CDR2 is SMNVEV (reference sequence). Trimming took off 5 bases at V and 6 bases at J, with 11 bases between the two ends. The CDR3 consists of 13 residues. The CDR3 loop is CASSTFGGNEQFF. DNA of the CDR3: TGTGCCAGCAGTACCTTCGGGGGCAATGAGCAGTTCTTC.

The CDR3 sequence is CASSLDPPGQSPEAFF. In nucleotides, the CDR3 is TGTGCCAGCAGCTTAGACCCCCCCGGACAGTCCCCTGAAGCTTTCTTT. The chain employs TRBV7-2 and TRBJ1-1; perhaps TRBD1 as D (6 bases). Germline V gives CDR1 SGHTA, CDR2 FQGNSA. This CDR3 region has 16 residues. V lost 1 base to trimming and J lost 6 bases, with 18 bases between them.

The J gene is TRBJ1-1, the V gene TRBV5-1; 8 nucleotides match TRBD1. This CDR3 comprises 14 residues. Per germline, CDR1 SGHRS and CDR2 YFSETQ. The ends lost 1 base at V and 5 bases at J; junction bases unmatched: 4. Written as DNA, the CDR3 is TGCGCCAGCAGCTTGACAGGGGGAGGGACTGAAGCTTTCTTT. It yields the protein CASSLTGGGTEAFF.

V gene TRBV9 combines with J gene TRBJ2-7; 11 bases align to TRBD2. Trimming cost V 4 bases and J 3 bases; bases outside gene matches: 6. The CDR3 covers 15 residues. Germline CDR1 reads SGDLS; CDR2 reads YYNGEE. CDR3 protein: CASSLGLAGGYEQYF. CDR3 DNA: TGTGCCAGCAGCCTAGGGCTAGCGGGAGGCTACGAGCAGTACTTC.

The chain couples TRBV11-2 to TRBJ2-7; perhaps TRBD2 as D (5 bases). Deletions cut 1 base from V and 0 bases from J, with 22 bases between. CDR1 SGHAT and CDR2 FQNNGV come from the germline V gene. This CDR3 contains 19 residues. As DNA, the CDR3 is TGTGCCAGCAGCTTAGTGGCTGCGTTTACCCTGGGGAGCTCCTACGAGCAGTACTTC. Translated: CASSLVAAFTLGSSYEQYF.

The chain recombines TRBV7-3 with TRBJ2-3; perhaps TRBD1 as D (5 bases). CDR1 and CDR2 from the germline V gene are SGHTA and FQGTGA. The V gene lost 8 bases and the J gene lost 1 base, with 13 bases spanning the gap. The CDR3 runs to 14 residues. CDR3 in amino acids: CASGRGDGTDTQYF. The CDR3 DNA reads TGTGCCAGCGGAAGGGGCGACGGCACAGATACGCAGTATTTT.

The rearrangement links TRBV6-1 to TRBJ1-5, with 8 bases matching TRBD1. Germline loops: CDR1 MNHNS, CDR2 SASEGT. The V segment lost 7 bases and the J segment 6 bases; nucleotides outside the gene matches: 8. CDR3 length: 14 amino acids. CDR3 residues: CASKGQGLPQPQHF. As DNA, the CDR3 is TGTGCCAGCAAAGGACAGGGCCTACCTCAGCCCCAGCATTTT.

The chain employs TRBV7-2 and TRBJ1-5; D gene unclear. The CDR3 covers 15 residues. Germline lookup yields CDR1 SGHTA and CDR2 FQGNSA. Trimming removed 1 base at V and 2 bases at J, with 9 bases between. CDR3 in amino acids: CASSLVLRGNQPQHF. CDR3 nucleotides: TGTGCCAGCAGCTTAGTATTGAGGGGCAATCAGCCCCAGCATTTT.

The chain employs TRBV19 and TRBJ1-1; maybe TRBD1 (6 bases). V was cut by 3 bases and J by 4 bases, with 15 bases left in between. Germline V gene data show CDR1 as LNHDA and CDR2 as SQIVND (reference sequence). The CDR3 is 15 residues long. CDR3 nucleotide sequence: TGTGCCAGTAGTATGATTAAAGGGGGTAGCACTGAAGCTTTCTTT. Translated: CASSMIKGGSTEAFF.

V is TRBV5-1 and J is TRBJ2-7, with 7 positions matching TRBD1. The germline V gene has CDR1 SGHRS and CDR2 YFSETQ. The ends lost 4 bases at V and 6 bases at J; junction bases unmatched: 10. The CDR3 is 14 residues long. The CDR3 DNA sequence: TGCGCCAGCAGCCCGGGGACAGCGCGCGGCGAGCAGTACTTC. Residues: CASSPGTARGEQYF.

CDR3 region: CASSLGRTGYYEQYF. Written as DNA, the CDR3 is TGTGCCAGCAGCTTGGGCAGGACAGGTTACTACGAGCAGTACTTC. The chain employs TRBV5-4 and TRBJ2-7; 7 bases are a match to TRBD1. The length of the CDR3 is 15 residues. After removal of 0 bases from V and 3 bases from J, the junction contained 6 bases not matched to a gene. The germline gives CDR1 SGHNT, CDR2 YYREEE (reference sequence).

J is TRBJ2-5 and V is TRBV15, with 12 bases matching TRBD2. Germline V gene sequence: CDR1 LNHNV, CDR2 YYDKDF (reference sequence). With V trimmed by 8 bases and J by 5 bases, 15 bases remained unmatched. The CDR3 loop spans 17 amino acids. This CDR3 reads CATQGLAGINPTETQYF. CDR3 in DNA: TGTGCCACCCAAGGACTAGCGGGAATAAACCCCACGGAGACCCAGTACTTC.

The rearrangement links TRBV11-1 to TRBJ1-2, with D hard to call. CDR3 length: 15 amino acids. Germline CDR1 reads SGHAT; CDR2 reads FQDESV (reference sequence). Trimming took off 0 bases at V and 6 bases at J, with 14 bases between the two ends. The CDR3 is CASSLAGSPGDGYTF. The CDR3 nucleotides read TGTGCCAGCAGCTTAGCCGGTAGTCCGGGAGATGGCTACACCTTC.

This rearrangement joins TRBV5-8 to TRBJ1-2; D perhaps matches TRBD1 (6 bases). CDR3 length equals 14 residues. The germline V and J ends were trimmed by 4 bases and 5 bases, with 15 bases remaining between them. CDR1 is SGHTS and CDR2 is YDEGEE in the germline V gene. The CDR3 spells CASSALQGVYGYTF. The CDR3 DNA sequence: TGTGCCAGCAGCGCCTTACAGGGAGTATATGGCTACACCTTC.

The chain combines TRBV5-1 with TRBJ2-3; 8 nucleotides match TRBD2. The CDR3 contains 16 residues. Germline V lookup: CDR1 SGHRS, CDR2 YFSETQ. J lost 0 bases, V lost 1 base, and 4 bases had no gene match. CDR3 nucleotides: TGCGCCAGCAGCTTGAGGGCTAGCGGGAGCACAGATACGCAGTATTTT. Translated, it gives CASSLRASGSTDTQYF.